The 29 T cell receptor beta chains below all came from one sample that was sequenced in a study of blood T cells in healthy people across ages. Primers used in a second PCR of about 6 to 12 cycles were a sample-barcoded 5' primer and a J-beta primer mix. MiXCR, applied by TCRdb to the 5' RACE reads, yields one record per CDR3 protein. The table has about 640,000 distinct CDR3 sequences, under 65% seen once. What was sequenced was blood. These receptors originate from a man aged 55 to 70 in good health.

The V call is TRBV18, the J call TRBJ1-1; D call uncertain. The V end was cut by 6 bases, the J end by 0 bases, with 8 bases between. The CDR3 has 13 amino acids. CDR1 is KGHSH and CDR2 is LQKENI in the germline V gene. The CDR3: CASSSGMNTEAFF. The CDR3 DNA is TGTGCCAGCTCGTCCGGCATGAACACTGAAGCTTTCTTT.

The V call is TRBV20-1, the J call TRBJ2-7; 8 bases map to TRBD2. The J segment lost 6 bases and the V segment lost 3 bases, leaving 7 bases of the junction unmatched. Germline loops: CDR1 DFQATT, CDR2 SNEGSKA (reference sequence). The CDR3 length is 13 residues. The CDR3 region is CSASRTSRSEQYF. CDR3 bases: TGCAGTGCTAGTCGGACTAGCCGGAGCGAGCAGTACTTC.

This chain joins TRBV7-9 and TRBJ2-7; 12 positions agree with TRBD1. V was pared by 5 bases and J by 0 bases, with 11 bases of the junction left unmatched. CDR1 and CDR2 (germline): SEHNR, FQNEAQ (reference sequence). This CDR3 is built from 18 residues. The CDR3 loop reads CASSRTPGQGASSYEQYF. The DNA for the CDR3 is TGTGCCAGCAGCCGGACCCCGGGACAGGGGGCGAGCTCCTACGAGCAGTACTTC. The variable domain in full, with the rest retrieved from reference TRBV7-9 and TRBJ2-7, is DTGVSQNPRHKITKRGQNVTFRCDPISEHNRLYWYRQTLGQGPEFLTYFQNEAQLEKSRLLSDRFSAERPKGSFSTLEIQRTEQGDSAMYLCASSRTPGQGASSYEQYFGPGTRLTVT.

V and J are TRBV20-1 and TRBJ2-5; D perhaps matches TRBD1 (7 bases). V dropped 3 bases and J dropped 4 bases, with 15 bases sitting between them. The CDR3 covers 14 residues. Germline V gene sequence: CDR1 DFQATT, CDR2 SNEGSKA (reference sequence). CDR3 nucleotide sequence: TGCAGTGCTAGGCCAGGGGGGTTCGCAGAGACCCAGTACTTC. Protein: CSARPGGFAETQYF.

This chain joins TRBV25-1 and TRBJ2-2; 7 positions agree with TRBD1. V was pared by 3 bases and J by 5 bases, with 6 bases of the junction left unmatched. The CDR3 sequence is 15 residues long. Germline CDR1 reads MGHDK; CDR2 reads SYGVNS. CDR3 loop: CASSDPGRGTGELFF. CDR3 DNA sequence: TGTGCCAGCAGTGACCCGGGCAGGGGGACCGGGGAGCTGTTTTTT. The full variable domain, with the rest looked up from reference TRBV25-1 and TRBJ2-2, is EADIYQTPRYLVIGTGKKITLECSQTMGHDKMYWYQQDPGMELHLIHYSYGVNSTEKGDLSSESTVSRIRTEHFPLTLESARPSHTSQYLCASSDPGRGTGELFFGEGSRLTVL.

This clonotype was observed a few times. The chain has TRBV3-1 and TRBJ2-5; D call uncertain. The germline V gene has CDR1 LGHDT and CDR2 YNNKEL (reference sequence). The CDR3 is made up of 10 amino acids. V was clipped by 8 bases and J by 12 bases, with 13 bases between them. CDR3 nucleotides: TGTGCCAGCGGGGATTCGGCCAAGTACTTC. It encodes CASGDSAKYF.

The chain employs TRBV13 and TRBJ1-2, with TRBD1 as a possible D gene (6 bases). This CDR3 has 14 amino acids. Per the germline V gene, CDR1 is PRHDT and CDR2 is FYEKMQ (reference sequence). The V gene lost 3 bases and the J gene lost 5 bases, with 13 bases spanning the gap. The CDR3 region is CASSLGFQGYGYTF. CDR3 DNA sequence: TGTGCCAGCAGCTTGGGGTTCCAGGGGTATGGCTACACCTTC.

The chain employs TRBV29-1 and TRBJ2-1, with 12 bases fitting TRBD1. This CDR3 has 18 amino acids. Germline loops: CDR1 SQVTM, CDR2 ANQGSEA. With V trimmed by 4 bases and J by 0 bases, 10 bases remained unmatched. The CDR3 reads CSVVGTGGLTASYNEQFF. CDR3 nucleotides: TGCAGCGTTGTGGGGACAGGGGGCTTAACGGCCTCCTACAATGAGCAGTTCTTC.

This chain connects TRBV20-1 to TRBJ2-3; 7 nucleotides line up with TRBD2. CDR3 length equals 15 residues. CDR1 DFQATT and CDR2 SNEGSKA come from the germline V gene (reference sequence). The V and J ends lost 7 bases and 2 bases, in that order; junction bases with no gene match: 12. The CDR3 sequence is CSVGRRLAATDTQYF. The CDR3 nucleotides read TGCAGTGTCGGCAGGCGGCTAGCGGCCACAGATACGCAGTATTTT.

The rearrangement joins TRBV21-1 to TRBJ2-1. TRBV21-1 is a pseudogene. This CDR3 is 10 amino acids long. CDR3 DNA sequence: TGTGCCAGCAGCAAATACGGGCAGTTCTTC. Encoded protein: CASSKYGQFF.

Regarding this clonotype: At one of its ends the junction is not consistent with the germline gene, which may arise from a read error. The rearrangement links TRBV7-2 to TRBJ1-1; D unclear. This CDR3 is 15 amino acids long. CDR1 is SGHTA, CDR2 FQGNSA, per germline. CDR3 protein: CASGLSPGEGTEAFF. CDR3 in DNA: TGTGCCAGCGGCTTATCCCCAGGAGAGGGCACTGAAGCTTTCTTT.

The genes are TRBV6-5 and TRBJ2-7; D call uncertain. The assigned J gene may be wrong: the sequence end matches TRBJ2-5 better. CDR1 and CDR2 from the germline V gene are MNHEY and SVGAGI. The CDR3 contains 14 residues. This CDR3 is CASSYSTIGETQYF. CDR3 sequence (DNA): TGTGCCAGCAGTTATTCGACCATAGGGGAGACCCAGTACTTC.

The CDR3 loop reads CASTQRGEQFF. As DNA, the CDR3 is TGTGCCAGCACTCAACGTGGAGAGCAGTTCTTC. The genes are TRBV12-3 or TRBV12-4 and TRBJ2-1; D remains ambiguous. This CDR3 is 11 amino acids long. V was shortened by 7 bases and J by 10 bases, with 11 bases between the two germline ends.

This clonotype was observed a few times. The CDR3 region is CASSLEGSPLHF. The CDR3 coding sequence is TGTGCCAGCAGCTTAGAAGGTTCACCCCTCCACTTT. This chain connects TRBV7-9 to TRBJ1-6, with D hard to call. The germline V gene encodes CDR1 SEHNR and CDR2 FQNEAQ (reference sequence). The CDR3 extends over 12 amino acids. V gave up 1 base and J gave up 9 bases, with 4 bases separating them.

A single count supports this clonotype. The V gene is TRBV7-9, the J gene TRBJ1-5; weak D call: TRBD1 (5 bases). Germline CDR1 reads SEHNR; CDR2 reads FQNEAQ (reference sequence). CDR3 length: 14 residues. Trimming took 1 base from V and 6 from J, leaving 10 bases between them. The CDR3 coding sequence is TGTGCCAGCAGCTTAGGTCCAGGGTCTCAGCCCCAGCATTTT. Its translation: CASSLGPGSQPQHF.

This sequence joins TRBV12-3 or TRBV12-4 and TRBJ2-7; 12 bases are shared with TRBD2. The J call may be incorrect, as the DNA end agrees better with TRBJ2-5. CDR3 length: 16 residues. The CDR3 loop is CASSSRTSGGWETQYF. CDR3 in DNA: TGTGCCAGCAGTTCCAGAACTAGCGGGGGGTGGGAGACCCAGTACTTC.

The chain carries TRBV28 and TRBJ2-7; 11 nucleotides align to TRBD2. Germline V gene sequence: CDR1 MDHEN, CDR2 SYDVKM. V was pared by 8 bases and J by 0 bases, with 3 bases of the junction left unmatched. The CDR3 contains 14 residues. The CDR3 loop reads CASGSGGASYEQYF. The CDR3 DNA sequence: TGTGCCAGCGGTAGCGGGGGGGCCTCCTACGAGCAGTACTTC.

This chain joins TRBV12-3 or TRBV12-4 and TRBJ2-1, with D possibly being TRBD2 (6 bases). This CDR3 region has 16 residues. V was shortened by 7 bases and J by 7 bases, with 23 bases between the two germline ends. The CDR3 sequence is CASTRLRAGGVNEQFF. CDR3 bases: TGTGCCAGCACCCGCCTGCGAGCGGGTGGGGTAAATGAGCAGTTCTTC.

This CDR3 is CASSLSLREQFF. In DNA, the CDR3 is TGTGCCAGCAGCTTGTCTCTTAGAGAGCAGTTCTTC. The rearrangement joins TRBV5-5 to TRBJ2-1; D ambiguous. The germline V gene has CDR1 SGHKS and CDR2 YYEKEE (reference sequence). The CDR3 sequence is 12 residues long. The V end was cut by 1 base, the J end by 10 bases, with 9 bases between.

The V gene is TRBV9, the J gene TRBJ2-1, with TRBD2 matching 12 bases. The V and J ends lost 0 bases and 6 bases, in that order; junction bases with no gene match: 7. Germline V gene sequence: CDR1 SGDLS, CDR2 YYNGEE. The CDR3 is 17 amino acids. The DNA for the CDR3 is TGTGCCAGCAGCGTAGAACCCCTAGCGGGGGGGTTCAATGAGCAGTTCTTC. Translated: CASSVEPLAGGFNEQFF.

CDR3 amino acids: CASSPSPGLVAYNEQFF. The CDR3 bases are TGTGCCAGCAGTCCATCTCCGGGACTAGTTGCCTACAATGAGCAGTTCTTC. The rearrangement links TRBV6-1 to TRBJ2-1, with 8 bases aligning to TRBD2. The junction had 11 bases not matched to a gene; V was cut back by 5 bases and J by 2 bases. The CDR3 length is 17 residues. Germline V gives CDR1 MNHNS, CDR2 SASEGT.

Notes on this clonotype: A read error may account for a junction end that differs from germline. This chain links TRBV3-1 with TRBJ2-1, with 8 bases fitting TRBD2. This CDR3 has 16 amino acids. Looked up from germline, CDR1 is LGHDT and CDR2 is YNNKEL (reference sequence). CDR3 sequence: CTSSPPGTSSYNEQFF. Here the CDR3 DNA reads TGTACCAGCAGCCCACCCGGGACTAGCTCCTACAATGAGCAGTTCTTC.

The chain links TRBV4-2 to TRBJ1-5; D is possibly TRBD1 (5 bases). V lost 5 bases and J 7 bases, leaving 21 bases between the germline ends. The CDR3 runs to 16 residues. CDR1 LGHNA and CDR2 YNFKEQ come from the germline V gene. DNA for the CDR3: TGTGCCAGCAGCAAAAACCGACAGTCCTCTAGACAGCCCCAGCATTTT. This codes for CASSKNRQSSRQPQHF.

The chain combines TRBV10-3 with TRBJ2-3; 8 bases agree with TRBD1. Germline loops: CDR1 ENHRY, CDR2 SYGVKD. This CDR3 comprises 13 residues. J lost 2 bases, V lost 11 bases, and 6 bases had no gene match. The CDR3 region has the DNA TGTGCCTCACAGGGGGGCCCCACAGATACGCAGTATTTT. Protein: CASQGGPTDTQYF.

J is TRBJ2-3 and V is TRBV6-1, with 9 bases lining up with TRBD2. The CDR3 is 14 amino acids. J lost 3 bases, V lost 6 bases, and 4 bases had no gene match. In germline, CDR1 is MNHNS, CDR2 SASEGT. CDR3 in DNA: TGTGCCAGCAGGAGGACTAGCGAAACAGATACGCAGTATTTT. Amino acid sequence: CASRRTSETDTQYF.

On this clonotype: An end of the junction does not agree with germline; a read error may underlie this. The chain has TRBV6-2 or TRBV6-3 and TRBJ2-3; 13 nucleotides match TRBD2. This CDR3 has 16 amino acids. Germline assignment: CDR1 MNHEY and CDR2 SVGEGT. The CDR3 is CASTVRTSGGTETQYF. CDR3 nucleotides: TGTGCCAGCACTGTGCGGACTAGCGGGGGTACAGAGACGCAGTATTTT.

This rearrangement joins TRBV9 to TRBJ2-2; D possibly corresponds to TRBD1 (6 bases). The CDR3 is made up of 16 amino acids. V lost 3 bases, J lost 3 bases, and 15 bases lay in between. Germline lookup yields CDR1 SGDLS and CDR2 YYNGEE. DNA for the CDR3: TGTGCCAGCAGCGCCTTGCGTTCAGGGGACACCGGGGAGCTGTTTTTT. Translation gives CASSALRSGDTGELFF.

V is TRBV9 and J is TRBJ2-1, with 9 bases that match TRBD2. In germline, CDR1 is SGDLS, CDR2 YYNGEE. J gave up 0 bases and V 4 bases, and 8 bases lay outside the gene matches. The CDR3 is 17 residues long. CDR3 bases: TGTGCCAGCAGCCCTCTTGAAGCGGGGGGCTCCTACAATGAGCAGTTCTTC. Translating it yields CASSPLEAGGSYNEQFF.

The chain joins TRBV20-1 to TRBJ2-1; 8 bases fit TRBD2. This CDR3 contains 12 residues. Trimming took 8 bases from V and 7 from J; bases not matched to a gene: 7. CDR1 and CDR2 from the germline V gene are DFQATT and SNEGSKA (reference sequence). CDR3 sequence reads: CSRSAGVNEQFF. The CDR3 nucleotides read TGCAGTCGTTCAGCGGGGGTGAATGAGCAGTTCTTC.